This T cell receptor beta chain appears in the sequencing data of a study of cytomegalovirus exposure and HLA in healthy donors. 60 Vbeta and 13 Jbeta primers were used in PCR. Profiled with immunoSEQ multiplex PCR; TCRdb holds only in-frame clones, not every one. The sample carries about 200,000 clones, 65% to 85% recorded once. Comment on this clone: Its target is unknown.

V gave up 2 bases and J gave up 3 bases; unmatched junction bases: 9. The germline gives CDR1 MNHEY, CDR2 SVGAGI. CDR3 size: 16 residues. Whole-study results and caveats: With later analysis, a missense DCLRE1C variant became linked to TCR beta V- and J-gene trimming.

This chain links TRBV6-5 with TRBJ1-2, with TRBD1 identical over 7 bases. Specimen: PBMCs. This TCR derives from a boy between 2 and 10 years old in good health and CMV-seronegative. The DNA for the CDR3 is TGTGCCAGCAGTTACGTAGGGGGCGCGGCGGACTATGGCTACACCTTC. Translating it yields CASSYVGGAADYGYTF.